These 13 T cell receptor beta chains were sequenced from one sample in a study of blood T cells in healthy people across ages. The second PCR ran roughly 7 to 11 cycles with a sample-barcoded 5' primer and J-beta primers. TCRdb called the 5' RACE reads again in MiXCR, with one record for every CDR3 protein. In the table there are roughly 650,000 distinct CDR3 sequences, 32% of which are singletons. Sequencing input: blood. The receptors stem from a woman older than 75 in good health.

Concerning this clonotype: A read error may be the cause here, since a much bigger clone is one base away. The gene calls are TRBV7-3 and TRBJ2-3, with TRBD2 identical over 13 bases. Per the germline V gene, CDR1 is SGHTA and CDR2 is FQGTGA. The CDR3 is 18 residues long. CDR3 residues: CASSLIRTSGGFTDTRYF. The CDR3 DNA reads as TGTGCCAGCAGCTTAATCAGGACTAGCGGGGGATTCACAGATACGCGGTATTTT.

This clonotype appeared many times. The chain is built from TRBV29-1 and TRBJ2-5, with 9 bases fitting TRBD1. J was trimmed by 4 bases and V by 7 bases; bases with no gene match: 10. CDR3 length: 14 amino acids. Per the germline V gene, CDR1 is SQVTM and CDR2 is ANQGSEA. CDR3: CSALDRGSPETQYF. CDR3 nucleotides: TGCAGCGCCCTGGACAGGGGATCCCCAGAGACCCAGTACTTC.

In the case of this clonotype: No conserved phenylalanine or tryptophan ends this CDR3, so it is likely a read error. V is TRBV5-1 and J is TRBJ2-3, with TRBD2 identical over 14 bases. Looked up from germline, CDR1 is SGHRS and CDR2 is YFSETQ. The trim removed 4 bases at V and 5 bases at J, leaving 6 bases unmatched. The CDR3 runs 16 residues. DNA of the CDR3: TGCGCCAGCAGCACCGGGACTAGCGGGGGTATAGATACGCAGTATTTG. Its translation is CASSTGTSGGIDTQYL.

This clonotype was observed at least ten times. The CDR3 region is CASSLSDFQGGEQFF. The CDR3 bases are TGCGCCAGCAGCCTATCAGATTTTCAGGGGGGTGAGCAGTTCTTC. The chain combines TRBV5-1 with TRBJ2-1, with a tentative D call TRBD1 (7 bases). Germline V CDR1 and CDR2: SGHRS, YFSETQ. The CDR3 is 15 residues long. V was pared by 4 bases and J by 9 bases, with 20 bases between. Based on the CDR3 plus reference TRBV5-1 and TRBJ2-1, the full variable domain is KAGVTQTPRYLIKTRGQQVTLSCSPISGHRSVSWYQQTPGQGLQFLFEYFSETQRNKGNFPGRFSGRQFSNSRSEMNVSTLELGDSALYLCASSLSDFQGGEQFFGPGTRLTVL.

This clonotype was seen once. It may be a read error: a sequence one base away is much more abundant. The CDR3 end shows no conserved phenylalanine or tryptophan, and so a read error is likely. The V gene is TRBV29-1, the J gene TRBJ2-5; TRBD2 might be the D (5 bases). Per germline, CDR1 SQVTM and CDR2 ANQGSEA. The CDR3 sequence is 12 residues long. The V gene lost 3 bases and the J gene lost 11 bases, with 16 bases spanning the gap. The DNA for the CDR3 is TGCAGCGTTGAGATGGGGAGTAATGAGCAGTACTCC. It is translated as CSVEMGSNEQYS.

V gene TRBV7-8 combines with J gene TRBJ1-6; D may be TRBD1 (5 bases). Germline V lookup: CDR1 SGHVS, CDR2 FQNEAQ. The V end was cut by 1 base, the J end by 6 bases, with 13 bases between. The CDR3 contains 16 residues. The CDR3 loop is CASSLDGQGPNSPLHF. CDR3 DNA sequence: TGTGCCAGCAGCTTAGATGGGCAGGGCCCTAATTCACCCCTCCACTTT.

The chain recombines TRBV2 with TRBJ1-2; possibly TRBD1 for D (6 bases). This CDR3 contains 15 residues. V was pared by 6 bases and J by 0 bases, with 14 bases between. Germline CDR1 SNHLY, CDR2 FYNNEI. CDR3 nucleotide sequence: TGTGCCAGCAGAGGGGGGGGGCAGACTAACTATGGCTACACCTTC. This gives the protein CASRGGGQTNYGYTF.

This clonotype was detected only once. One base away lies a much larger clone, so this may be a sequencing read error. The chain joins TRBV11-1 to TRBJ1-1, with D hard to call. This CDR3 spans 11 amino acids. Germline CDR1 and CDR2: SGHAT and FQDESV (reference sequence). The CDR3 reads CPSSVSEVAFF. The CDR3 bases are TGTCCCAGCAGCGTTTCTGAAGTAGCTTTCTTT. The entire variable domain, with the rest obtained from reference TRBV11-1 and TRBJ1-1, is as follows: EAEVAQSPRYKITEKSQAVAFWCDPISGHATLYWYRQILGQGPELLVQFQDESVVDDSQLPKDRFSAERLKGVDSTLKIQPAELGDSAMYLCPSSVSEVAFFGQGTRLTVV.

This clonotype has at least ten counts. The V call is TRBV30, the J call TRBJ2-7; D is unclear. This CDR3 region has 13 residues. Between the trimmed V and J ends, which lost 0 bases and 6 bases, there was a span of 12 bases. The germline CDR1 and CDR2 sequences are GTSNPN and SVGIG (reference sequence). The CDR3 DNA reads TGTGCCTGGAGTGTTGCGGCTCCGGGCGAGCAGTACTTC. Translation: CAWSVAAPGEQYF.

In its sample, this clonotype was seen a few times. The rearrangement links TRBV6-2 or TRBV6-3 to TRBJ2-2, with D unclear. V shed 11 bases and J shed 6 bases, with 19 bases lying between them. This CDR3 has 14 amino acids. CDR1 and CDR2 from the germline V gene are MNHEY and SVGEGT. CDR3 bases: TGTGCCCCTTCTCGGGCAGAAGCGTCCGGGGAGCTGTTTTTT. Protein: CAPSRAEASGELFF.

This clonotype was counted at least ten times. The chain recombines TRBV4-1 with TRBJ2-3; TRBD2 matches at 8 bases. CDR1 is MGHRA and CDR2 is YSYEKL in the germline V gene. V was clipped by 0 bases and J by 5 bases; unmatched bases: 7. CDR3 length equals 16 residues. This CDR3 reads CASSQDDSGARDTQYF. In DNA, the CDR3 is TGCGCCAGCAGCCAAGACGATAGCGGGGCTAGAGATACGCAGTATTTT.

This clonotype was seen at least ten times. The J gene is TRBJ2-7, the V gene TRBV20-1, with D perhaps matching TRBD2 (5 bases). Germline V lookup: CDR1 DFQATT, CDR2 SNEGSKA (reference sequence). The CDR3 is made up of 14 amino acids. In nucleotides, the CDR3 is TGCAGCCTCGTTAGGCGGAGGAGCTCCTACGAGCAGTACTTC. It encodes CSLVRRRSSYEQYF.

The genes are TRBV20-1 and TRBJ2-7, with 8 bases matching TRBD1. Trimming at V came to 8 bases and at J to 3 bases, leaving 6 bases not matched to a gene. There are 12 residues in the CDR3. Germline V gene lookup returns CDR1 DFQATT and CDR2 SNEGSKA (reference sequence). CDR3 sequence: CSNRGILYEQYF. The CDR3 DNA sequence: TGCAGTAACAGGGGGATCCTCTACGAGCAGTACTTC.